The 10 T cell receptor beta chains below were found in one sample sequenced in a study of blood T cell repertoires in COVID-19. Generated by immunoSEQ multiplex PCR, the TCRdb table keeps only in-frame clones and is missing some. The table shows approximately 190,000 clones, with 80% to 90% occurring only once. Sequencing was carried out using peripheral blood. The receptors shown here come from a human donor in a cohort sampled during active COVID-19.

The chain joins TRBV27 to TRBJ1-5; D unresolved. The ends were cut back, 2 bases at V and 1 base at J, with 15 bases in the middle. Germline CDR1 MNHEY, CDR2 SMNVEV (reference sequence). The CDR3 runs to 17 residues. CDR3 protein: CASSLNGPGRSNQPQHF. In nucleotides, the CDR3 is TGTGCCAGCAGTTTAAACGGACCCGGGAGGAGCAATCAGCCCCAGCATTTT.

V usage is TRBV18 and J usage is TRBJ1-2, with D perhaps TRBD1 (6 bases). This CDR3 has 15 residues. The germline V and J ends were trimmed by 3 bases and 0 bases, with 11 bases remaining between them. The germline CDR1 and CDR2 sequences are KGHSH and LQKENI. CDR3 sequence (DNA): TGTGCCAGCTCACCCGGACAGCCAGCTAACTATGGCTACACCTTC. Translation gives CASSPGQPANYGYTF.

CDR3 in amino acids: CASSSTTPITGELFF. CDR3 DNA: TGTGCCAGCAGCTCAACAACCCCAATCACCGGGGAGCTGTTTTTT. The chain employs TRBV5-8 and TRBJ2-2; D is ambiguous. V dropped 3 bases and J dropped 4 bases, with 13 bases sitting between them. Germline V gene sequence: CDR1 SGHTS, CDR2 YDEGEE. The CDR3 totals 15 residues.

V and J are TRBV6-1 and TRBJ2-5; weak D call: TRBD2 (7 bases). With 1 base removed from V and 5 bases from J, the gap between germline ends came to 14 bases. The CDR3 loop spans 15 amino acids. The germline V gene has CDR1 MNHNS and CDR2 SASEGT. The CDR3 protein is CASSEGGGAWETQYF. The CDR3, as DNA: TGTGCCAGCAGTGAAGGAGGGGGGGCATGGGAGACCCAGTACTTC.

V is TRBV5-5 and J is TRBJ1-2; no clear D gene. CDR3 length equals 15 residues. Trimming took 0 bases from V and 5 from J, leaving 14 bases between them. The germline V gene has CDR1 SGHKS and CDR2 YYEKEE (reference sequence). CDR3 DNA sequence: TGTGCCAGCAGCTTGGAGGGAGGTGGACCGTATGGCTACACCTTC. Encoded protein: CASSLEGGGPYGYTF.

This clone has a handful of counts. This sequence joins TRBV3-1 (or the pseudogene TRBV3-2) and TRBJ2-2; the match to TRBD2 covers 12 bases. Germline lookup yields CDR1 LGHDT and CDR2 YNNKEL (reference sequence). Trimming took 4 bases from V and 7 from J; bases not matched to a gene: 16. The length of the CDR3 is 19 residues. Here the CDR3 reads CASSRIASSGRVSGGELFF. The CDR3 DNA follows: TGTGCCAGCAGCCGAATAGCTTCTAGCGGGAGGGTCTCTGGCGGGGAGCTGTTTTTT.

As concerns this clone: With a much larger clone just one base away, this may be a read error. This chain uses TRBV5-1 with TRBJ2-6; D possibly corresponds to TRBD1 (6 bases). The CDR3 runs 17 residues. In germline, CDR1 is SGHRS, CDR2 YFSETQ. In DNA, the CDR3 is TGCGCCAGCAGCTTGGACAGGGAGCGCTCTGGGGTCAACGTCCTGACTTTC. It yields the protein CASSLDRERSGVNVLTF.

This chain joins TRBV6-5 and TRBJ1-1; the D is unclear. V was pared by 6 bases and J by 4 bases, with 15 bases between. Per germline, CDR1 MNHEY and CDR2 SVGAGI. The CDR3 sequence is 14 residues long. Here the CDR3 reads CASSRLRVGTEAFF. The CDR3 nucleotides read TGTGCCAGCAGCCGCTTGAGGGTTGGCACTGAAGCTTTCTTT.

The chain carries TRBV6-6 and TRBJ1-1; no clear D gene. V dropped 8 bases and J dropped 4 bases, with 11 bases sitting between them. Germline lookup yields CDR1 MNHNY and CDR2 SVGAGI (reference sequence). CDR3 length: 12 residues. As DNA, the CDR3 is TGTGCCAGCCTTGAGAGGGCCACTGAAGCTTTCTTT. It codes for CASLERATEAFF.

This clone has more than one count but fewer than ten. The rearrangement uses TRBV6-5 and TRBJ1-2; no firm D call. CDR3 length: 11 residues. The ends were cut back, 8 bases at V and 4 bases at J, with 8 bases in the middle. Germline CDR1 reads MNHEY; CDR2 reads SVGAGI. CDR3 coding DNA: TGTGCCAGCTCCTCGCGCTATGGCTACACCTTC. Translating gives CASSSRYGYTF.